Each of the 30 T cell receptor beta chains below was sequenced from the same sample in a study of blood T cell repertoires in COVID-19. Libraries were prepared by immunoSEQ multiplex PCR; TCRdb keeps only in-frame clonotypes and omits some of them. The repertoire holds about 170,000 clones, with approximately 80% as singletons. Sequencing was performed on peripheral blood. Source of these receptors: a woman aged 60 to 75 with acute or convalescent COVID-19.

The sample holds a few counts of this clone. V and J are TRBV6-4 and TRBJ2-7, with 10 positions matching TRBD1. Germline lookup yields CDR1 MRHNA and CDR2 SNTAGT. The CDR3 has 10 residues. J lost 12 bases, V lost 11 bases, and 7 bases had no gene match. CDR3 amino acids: CAGIGTGVYF. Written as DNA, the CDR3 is TGTGCCGGGATCGGGACAGGGGTGTACTTC.

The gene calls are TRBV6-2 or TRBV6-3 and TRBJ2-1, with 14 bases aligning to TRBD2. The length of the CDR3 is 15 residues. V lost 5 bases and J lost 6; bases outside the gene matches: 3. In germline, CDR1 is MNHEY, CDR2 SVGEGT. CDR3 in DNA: TGTGCCAGCAGTCCGGGACTAGCGGGGGCCAATGAGCAGTTCTTC. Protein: CASSPGLAGANEQFF.

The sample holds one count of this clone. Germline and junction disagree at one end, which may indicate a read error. The CDR3 DNA follows: TGTGCTAGCACCTCCGGAGGGGGCCGGGCCGGGGAGCTGTTTTTT. Translation: CASTSGGGRAGELFF. V is TRBV7-7 and J is TRBJ2-2; TRBD1 is a possible D gene (7 bases). This CDR3 has 15 amino acids. CDR1 and CDR2 (germline): SSHAT, FNYEAQ (reference sequence).

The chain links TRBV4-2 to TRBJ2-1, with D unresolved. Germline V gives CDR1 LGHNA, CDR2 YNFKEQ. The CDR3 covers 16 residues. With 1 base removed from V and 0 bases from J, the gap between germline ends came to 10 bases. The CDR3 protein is CASSQVWSGSYNEQFF. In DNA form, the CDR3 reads TGTGCCAGCAGCCAAGTGTGGTCCGGCTCCTACAATGAGCAGTTCTTC.

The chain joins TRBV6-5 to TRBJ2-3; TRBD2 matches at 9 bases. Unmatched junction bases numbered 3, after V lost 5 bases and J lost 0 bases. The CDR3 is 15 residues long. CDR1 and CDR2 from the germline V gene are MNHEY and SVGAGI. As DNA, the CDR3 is TGTGCCAGCAGTCCTAGCGGGGCTAGCACAGATACGCAGTATTTT. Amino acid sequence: CASSPSGASTDTQYF.

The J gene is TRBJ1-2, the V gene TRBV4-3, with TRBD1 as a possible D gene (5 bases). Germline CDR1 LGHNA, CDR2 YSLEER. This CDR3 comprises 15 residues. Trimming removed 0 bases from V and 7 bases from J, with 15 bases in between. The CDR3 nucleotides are TGCGCCAGCAGCCAAGATAGGTGGGGCATCGGTGGCTACACCTTC. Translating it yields CASSQDRWGIGGYTF.

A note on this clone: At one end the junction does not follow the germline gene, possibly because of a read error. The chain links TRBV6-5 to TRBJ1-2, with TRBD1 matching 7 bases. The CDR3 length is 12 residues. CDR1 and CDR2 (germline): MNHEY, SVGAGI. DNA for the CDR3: TGTGCCAGCAGTTATTCGACAGGGCCCGTCTCCTTC. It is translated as CASSYSTGPVSF.

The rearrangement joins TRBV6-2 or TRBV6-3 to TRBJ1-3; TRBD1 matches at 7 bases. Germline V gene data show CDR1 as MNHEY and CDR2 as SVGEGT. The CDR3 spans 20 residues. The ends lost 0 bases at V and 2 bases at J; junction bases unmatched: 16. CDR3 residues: CASSYSYWGQNHNTGNTIYF. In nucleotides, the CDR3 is TGTGCCAGCAGTTACTCGTACTGGGGACAGAACCATAATACTGGAAACACCATATATTTT.

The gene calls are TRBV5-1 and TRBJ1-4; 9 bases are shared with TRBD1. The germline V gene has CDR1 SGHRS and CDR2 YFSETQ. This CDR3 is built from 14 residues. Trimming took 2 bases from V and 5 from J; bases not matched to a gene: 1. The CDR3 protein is CASSLQGANEKLFF. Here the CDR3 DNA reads TGCGCCAGCAGCTTACAGGGGGCAAATGAAAAACTGTTTTTT.

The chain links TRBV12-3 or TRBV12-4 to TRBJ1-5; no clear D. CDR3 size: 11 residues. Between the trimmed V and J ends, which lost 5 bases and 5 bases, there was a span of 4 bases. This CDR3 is CASSTDQPQHF. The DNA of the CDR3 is TGTGCCAGCAGTACGGATCAGCCCCAGCATTTT.

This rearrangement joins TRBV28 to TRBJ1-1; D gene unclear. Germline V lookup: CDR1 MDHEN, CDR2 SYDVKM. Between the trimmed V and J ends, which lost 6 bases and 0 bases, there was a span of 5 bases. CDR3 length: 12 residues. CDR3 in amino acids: CASSRMNTEAFF. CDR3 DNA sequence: TGTGCCAGCAGCCGTATGAACACTGAAGCTTTCTTT.

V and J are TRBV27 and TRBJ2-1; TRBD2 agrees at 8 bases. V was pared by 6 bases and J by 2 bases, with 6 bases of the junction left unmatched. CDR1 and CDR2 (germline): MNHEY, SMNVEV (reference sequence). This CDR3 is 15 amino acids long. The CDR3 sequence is CASRSYSGTYNEQFF. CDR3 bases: TGTGCCAGCAGAAGTTATAGCGGGACCTACAATGAGCAGTTCTTC.

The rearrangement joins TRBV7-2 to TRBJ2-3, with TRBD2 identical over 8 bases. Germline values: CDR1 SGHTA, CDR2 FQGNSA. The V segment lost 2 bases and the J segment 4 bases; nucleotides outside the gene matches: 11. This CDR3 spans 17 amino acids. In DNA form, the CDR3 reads TGTGCCAGCAGCTTATCCCGGGGGGGCCTAGGGGCAGATACGCAGTATTTT. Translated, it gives CASSLSRGGLGADTQYF.

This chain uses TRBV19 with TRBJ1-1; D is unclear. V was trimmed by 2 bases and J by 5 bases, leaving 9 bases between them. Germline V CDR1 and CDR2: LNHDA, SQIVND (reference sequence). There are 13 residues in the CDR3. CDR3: CASSIRESTEAFF. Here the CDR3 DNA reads TGTGCCAGTAGTATAAGGGAGAGTACTGAAGCTTTCTTT.

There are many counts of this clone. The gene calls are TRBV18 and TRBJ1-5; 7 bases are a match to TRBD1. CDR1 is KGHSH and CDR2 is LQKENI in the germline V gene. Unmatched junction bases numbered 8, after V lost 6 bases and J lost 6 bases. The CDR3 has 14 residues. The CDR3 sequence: CASSSGDSSQPQHF. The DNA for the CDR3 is TGTGCCAGCTCGTCCGGGGACAGTAGTCAGCCCCAGCATTTT. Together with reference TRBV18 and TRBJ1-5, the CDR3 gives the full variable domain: NAGVMQNPRHLVRRRGQEARLRCSPMKGHSHVYWYRQLPEEGLKFMVYLQKENIIDESGMPKERFSAEFPKEGPSILRIQQVVRGDSAAYFCASSSGDSSQPQHFGDGTRLSIL.

CDR3 sequence reads: CASSVAGVLADTQYF. The CDR3, as DNA: TGTGCCAGCAGCGTAGCGGGGGTGTTGGCAGATACGCAGTATTTT. The chain links TRBV2 to TRBJ2-3, with 9 bases that match TRBD2. The CDR3 is made up of 15 amino acids. Germline V gene sequence: CDR1 SNHLY, CDR2 FYNNEI. The J segment lost 4 bases and the V segment lost 6 bases, leaving 8 bases of the junction unmatched.

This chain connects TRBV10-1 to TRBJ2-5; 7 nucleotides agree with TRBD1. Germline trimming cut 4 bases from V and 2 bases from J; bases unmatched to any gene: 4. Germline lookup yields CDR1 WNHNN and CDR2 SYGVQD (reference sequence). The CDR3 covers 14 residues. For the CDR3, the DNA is TGCGCCAGCAGTGTCGGACAGGCACAAGAGACCCAGTACTTC. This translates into CASSVGQAQETQYF.

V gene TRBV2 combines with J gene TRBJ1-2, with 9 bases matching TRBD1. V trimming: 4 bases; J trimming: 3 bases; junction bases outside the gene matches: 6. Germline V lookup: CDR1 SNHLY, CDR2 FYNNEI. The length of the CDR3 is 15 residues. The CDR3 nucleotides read TGTGCCAGCAGTGGGCCAAGACAGGGGGACTATGGCTACACCTTC. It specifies CASSGPRQGDYGYTF.

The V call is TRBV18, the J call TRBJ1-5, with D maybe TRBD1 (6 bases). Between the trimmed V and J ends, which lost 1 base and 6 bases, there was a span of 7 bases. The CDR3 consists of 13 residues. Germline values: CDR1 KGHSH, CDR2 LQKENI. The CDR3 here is CASSPLGGQPQHF. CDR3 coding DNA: TGTGCCAGCTCACCACTAGGGGGTCAGCCCCAGCATTTT.

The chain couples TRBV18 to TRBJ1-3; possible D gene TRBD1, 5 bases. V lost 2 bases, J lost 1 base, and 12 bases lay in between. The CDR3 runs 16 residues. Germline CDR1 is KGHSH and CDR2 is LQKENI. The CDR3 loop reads CASSPLWGASGNTIYF. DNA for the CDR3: TGTGCCAGCTCACCATTGTGGGGCGCGTCTGGAAACACCATATATTTT.

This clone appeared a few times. The DNA for the CDR3 is TGTGCCAGCAGCTTTGGAGGGTCCGGGGAGCTGTTTTTT. The encoded protein is CASSFGGSGELFF. The rearrangement uses TRBV7-6 and TRBJ2-2; the D gene is possibly TRBD2 (6 bases). Per the germline V gene, CDR1 is SGHVS and CDR2 is FNYEAQ. CDR3 length: 13 amino acids. V dropped 3 bases and J dropped 6 bases, with 8 bases sitting between them.

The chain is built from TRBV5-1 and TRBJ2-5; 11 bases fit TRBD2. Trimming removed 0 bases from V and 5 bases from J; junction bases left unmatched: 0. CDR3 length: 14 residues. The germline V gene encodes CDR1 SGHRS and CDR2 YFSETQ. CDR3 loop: CASSLASGGETQYF. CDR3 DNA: TGCGCCAGCAGCTTGGCTAGCGGGGGGGAGACCCAGTACTTC.

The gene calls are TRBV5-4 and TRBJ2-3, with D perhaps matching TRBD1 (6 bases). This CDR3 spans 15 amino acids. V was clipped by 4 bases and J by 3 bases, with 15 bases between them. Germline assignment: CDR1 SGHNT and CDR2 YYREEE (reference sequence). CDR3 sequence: CASSPPGDGTDTQYF. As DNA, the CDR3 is TGTGCCAGCAGCCCCCCAGGGGATGGGACAGATACGCAGTATTTT.

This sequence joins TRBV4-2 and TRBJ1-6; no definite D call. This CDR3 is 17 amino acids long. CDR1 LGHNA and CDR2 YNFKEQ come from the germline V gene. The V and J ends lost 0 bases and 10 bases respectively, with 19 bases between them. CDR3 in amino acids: CASSQDLPTGEESPLHF. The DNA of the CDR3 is TGTGCCAGCAGCCAAGATCTCCCGACGGGTGAAGAATCACCCCTCCACTTT.

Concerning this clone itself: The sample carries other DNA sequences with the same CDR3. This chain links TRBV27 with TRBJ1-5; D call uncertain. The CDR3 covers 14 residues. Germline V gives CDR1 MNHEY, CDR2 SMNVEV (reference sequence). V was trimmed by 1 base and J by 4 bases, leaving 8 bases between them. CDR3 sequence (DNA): TGTGCCAGCAGTTTATTGGGAGGGAATCAGCCCCAGCATTTT. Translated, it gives CASSLLGGNQPQHF.

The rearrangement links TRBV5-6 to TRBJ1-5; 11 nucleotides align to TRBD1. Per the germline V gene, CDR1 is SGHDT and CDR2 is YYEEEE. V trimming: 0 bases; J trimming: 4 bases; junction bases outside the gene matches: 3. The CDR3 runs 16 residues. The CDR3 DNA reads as TGTGCCAGCAGCTTGGGGACAGGGGGCGGAAATCAGCCCCAGCATTTT. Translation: CASSLGTGGGNQPQHF. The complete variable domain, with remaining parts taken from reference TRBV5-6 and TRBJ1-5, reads DAGVTQSPTHLIKTRGQQVTLRCSPKSGHDTVSWYQQALGQGPQFIFQYYEEEERQRGNFPDRFSGHQFPNYSSELNVNALLLGDSALYLCASSLGTGGGNQPQHFGDGTRLSIL.

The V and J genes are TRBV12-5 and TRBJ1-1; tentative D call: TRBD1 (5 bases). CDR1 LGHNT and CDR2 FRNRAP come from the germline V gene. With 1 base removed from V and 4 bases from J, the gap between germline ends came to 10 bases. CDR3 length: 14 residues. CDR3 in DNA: TGTGCTAGTGGTTTGGCGACAGACCGCACTGAAGCTTTCTTT. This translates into CASGLATDRTEAFF.

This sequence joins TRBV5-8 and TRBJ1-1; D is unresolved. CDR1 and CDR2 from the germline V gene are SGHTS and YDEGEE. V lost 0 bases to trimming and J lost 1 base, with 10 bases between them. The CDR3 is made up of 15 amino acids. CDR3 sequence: CASSLGTAWNTEAFF. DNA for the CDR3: TGTGCCAGCAGCTTGGGGACTGCCTGGAACACTGAAGCTTTCTTT. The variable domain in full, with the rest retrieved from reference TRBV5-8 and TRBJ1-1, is EAGVTQSPTHLIKTRGQQATLRCSPISGHTSVYWYQQALGLGLQFLLWYDEGEERNRGNFPPRFSGRQFPNYSSELNVNALELEDSALYLCASSLGTAWNTEAFFGQGTRLTVV.

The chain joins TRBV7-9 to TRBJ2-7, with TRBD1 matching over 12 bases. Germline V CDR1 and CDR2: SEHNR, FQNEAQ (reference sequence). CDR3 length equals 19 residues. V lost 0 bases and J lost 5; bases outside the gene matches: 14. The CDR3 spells CASSLAITAGTGGRDEQYF. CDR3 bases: TGTGCCAGCAGCTTAGCGATAACGGCGGGGACAGGGGGCCGAGACGAGCAGTACTTC.

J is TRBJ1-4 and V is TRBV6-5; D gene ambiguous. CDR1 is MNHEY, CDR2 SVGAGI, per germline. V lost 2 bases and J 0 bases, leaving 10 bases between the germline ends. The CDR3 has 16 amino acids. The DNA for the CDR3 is TGTGCCAGCAGTTACCTTCAGTATGCAACTAATGAAAAACTGTTTTTT. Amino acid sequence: CASSYLQYATNEKLFF.